The clone carrying this TCR beta chain has a handful of counts. Its antigen is unknown. The sample belongs to a study of post-analysis software for immune sequencing data. Study-level information: Included courses were relapsing-remitting and secondary progressive multiple sclerosis; progressive-relapsing multiple sclerosis was also included.

Whole-study findings and limits: Compared with controls, patients had more of roughly five TRBV segments, including TRBV5-6, TRBV5-1 and TRBV20-1.

The germline V gene has CDR1 ENHRY and CDR2 SYGVKD. V trimming: 6 bases; J trimming: 1 base; junction bases outside the gene matches: 10. This CDR3 region has 17 residues. Unique molecular identifiers tagged the TCR beta cDNA libraries. TCRdb re-analysed the PCR reads in MiXCR, keeping a single row per CDR3 protein. The repertoire holds 650,000 to 900,000 distinct CDR3 sequences, with more than 45% as singletons. The rearrangement uses TRBV10-3 and TRBJ1-1; TRBD1 aligns across 11 bases. This sequence originates from a girl aged 5 to 17 with multiple sclerosis. Source material: blood. CDR3 in amino acids: CAISPTLGTGGNTEAFF. CDR3 bases: TGTGCCATCAGCCCCACCCTTGGGACAGGGGGGAACACTGAAGCTTTCTTT.